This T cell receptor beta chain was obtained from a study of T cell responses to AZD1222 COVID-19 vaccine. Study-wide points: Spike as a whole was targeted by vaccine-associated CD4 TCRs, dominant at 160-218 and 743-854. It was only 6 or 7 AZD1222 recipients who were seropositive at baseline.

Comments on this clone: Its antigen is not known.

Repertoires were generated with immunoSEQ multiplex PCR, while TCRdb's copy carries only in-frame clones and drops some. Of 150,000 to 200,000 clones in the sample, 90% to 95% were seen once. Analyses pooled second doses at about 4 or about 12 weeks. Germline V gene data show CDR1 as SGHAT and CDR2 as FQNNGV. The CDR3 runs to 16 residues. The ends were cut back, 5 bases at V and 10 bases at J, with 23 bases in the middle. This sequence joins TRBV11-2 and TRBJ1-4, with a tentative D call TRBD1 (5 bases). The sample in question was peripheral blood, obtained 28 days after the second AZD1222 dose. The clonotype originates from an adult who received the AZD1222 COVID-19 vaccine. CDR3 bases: TGTGCCAGCAGCCTCCGGCGGGGGACCGCGGGGGGAAAACTGTTTTTT. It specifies CASSLRRGTAGGKLFF.